The TCR beta chain described here comes from a study of CD8 T cells in Susac syndrome (dated by TCRdb to between 2018 and 2021). With respect to the entire study: Of the Susac syndrome patients who were sequenced, more than five had clinically active disease and fewer than ten were in clinical remission. At the time of blood withdrawal, Susac syndrome patients were either therapy-naive, taking corticosteroids (with some also receiving IVIg), or on IVIg alone. Whether CD8+ T cell activation and differentiation in Susac syndrome was antigen driven was tested using repertoire sequencing.

The full study reports these points: In the CD4+ T cell repertoire of Susac syndrome patients, clonal expansion was not detected. The TCR sequencing and HLA analysis was acknowledged to have included a relatively small number of individuals.

RNA was extracted using the RNeasy kit, and about 0.45 to 1 ug of the RNA was reverse transcribed with random hexamers. The immunoSEQ multiplex PCR assay, covering 54 Vbeta and 13 Jbeta segments, was used to amplify TCR beta CDR3 regions. Bias from PCR amplification was corrected by using a synthetic template baseline for primer optimization and for computational correction. In the source study's methods: Reads were assigned to V, D and J genes according to IMGT and analyzed in immunoSEQ Analyzer, with only productive sequences retained. Clonality was calculated as one minus the Shannon entropy normalized by log2 of the number of productive unique sequences. For each patient and control, public and private clones were evaluated among the 100 most prevalent clones. Susac-specific clones were defined as absent from healthy and MS cohorts, around 980 published viral clones and other ImmuneACCESS disease sequences. TCRdb redid the processing of the public reads, applying fastp at Q25 and MiXCR, and retained in-frame beta chains. All rows with the same CDR3 protein become a single entry with the most common DNA and genes. None of the V and J calls come from the authors' own analysis; TCRdb made them. The sample yields approximately 190,000 distinct CDR3 sequences; under 97% were counted once. The ten largest make up around 0.092% of the sample.

As for this clonotype: Its antigen has not been determined. No base quality information exists; no much larger clone differs at one position.

Peripheral blood CD8+ and CD4+ T cells from healthy donors, Susac syndrome patients and multiple sclerosis patients were profiled by high-throughput TCR beta sequencing. Susac syndrome patients met recently defined diagnostic criteria for definite or probable disease. Bulk CD8+ and CD4+ T cells were purified by magnetic negative isolation, whereas CD8+ TEMRA cells were enriched by FACS. Blood was drawn into EDTA tubes, processed within 24 hours, and PBMCs were isolated by density gradient centrifugation. PBMCs intended for TCR sequencing were cryopreserved in liquid nitrogen and were subsequently thawed in a 37 degrees C water bath. The sorted or isolated CD4+, CD8+ and CD8+ TEMRA cells reached a purity of at least 90%. From the cysteine through the phenylalanine, the CDR3 covers 12 amino acids. Kept here is only the CDR3 DNA, which spans 36 bases and is read in frame from base 1. Trimming removed 6 bases from V and 1 base from J; the gene matches leave 1 base unexplained. Via the germline V gene (reference sequence), CDR1 is DFQATT and CDR2 SNEGSKA.

Sequencing was done on a sample of CD4+ T cells from PBMCs. The TCR was taken from a human donor with Susac syndrome. The sequence is built from TRBV20-1 and TRBJ2-3; TRBD2 lines up with 7 middle nucleotides. The sequence in DNA is TGCAGTGCGGGGGGGGGCACAGATACGCAGTATTTT. This translates into CSAGGGTDTQYF.